This TCR beta chain originates from a study of blood T cell repertoires in COVID-19. For recovered donors of Cohort 3, there were two negative PCRs, clearance, or symptom resolution. Only in-frame clones appear in the TCRdb table, and some are missing; sequencing was by immunoSEQ multiplex PCR. The table includes hundreds of thousands of clones, about 90% detected once. Germline V gives CDR1 SNHLY, CDR2 FYNNEI. CDR3 size: 15 residues. V was clipped by 3 bases and J by 5 bases, with 14 bases between them. Sample: PBMCs or T cells enriched from blood (not recorded which). This chain joins TRBV2 and TRBJ2-1; tentative D call: TRBD1 (5 bases). This TCR derives from a woman between 18 and 30 years old who had recovered from COVID-19. The CDR3 region has the DNA TGTGCCAGCAGTGAGATGCGGCAGGACAACAATGAGCAGTTCTTC. Protein product: CASSEMRQDNNEQFF.